The entry that follows covers one T cell receptor (beta chain) sequence. As yet, its antigen is unknown. TCR beta libraries were made by quantitative 5'-RACE with molecular barcodes. TCRdb processed the 5' RACE reads anew with MiXCR; each CDR3 protein has one entry. Here the sample spans 400,000 to 450,000 distinct CDR3 sequences, 15% to 20% being singletons. The CDR3 has 18 amino acids. Trimming at V came to 0 bases and at J to 0 bases, leaving 13 bases not matched to a gene. The V gene's germline CDR1 is DFQATT and CDR2 SNEGSKA (reference sequence). The data originate from a study of CD8 T cells in ankylosing spondylitis. Findings and limits, study-wide: There was reportedly significant enrichment of clones that were disease-linked in matched ankylosing spondylitis synovial fluid. A TCR beta motif of fewer than ten highly homologous variants appeared characteristic of ankylosing spondylitis blood. In synovial fluid and blood from reactive arthritis, some motif variants were previously reported. Relatively rare in peripheral blood, disease-linked clones were also CD8+.

The chain combines TRBV20-1 with TRBJ2-7; 8 bases are a match to TRBD2. What was sequenced was blood, either unsorted or a sorted T cell fraction (not recorded which). The receptor was isolated from a male donor with ankylosing spondylitis. The CDR3 region has the DNA TGCAGTGCTAGAGAAAGGTGGTCTAGCGGGTTTAGCTCCTACGAGCAGTACTTC. Translated, it gives CSARERWSSGFSSYEQYF.